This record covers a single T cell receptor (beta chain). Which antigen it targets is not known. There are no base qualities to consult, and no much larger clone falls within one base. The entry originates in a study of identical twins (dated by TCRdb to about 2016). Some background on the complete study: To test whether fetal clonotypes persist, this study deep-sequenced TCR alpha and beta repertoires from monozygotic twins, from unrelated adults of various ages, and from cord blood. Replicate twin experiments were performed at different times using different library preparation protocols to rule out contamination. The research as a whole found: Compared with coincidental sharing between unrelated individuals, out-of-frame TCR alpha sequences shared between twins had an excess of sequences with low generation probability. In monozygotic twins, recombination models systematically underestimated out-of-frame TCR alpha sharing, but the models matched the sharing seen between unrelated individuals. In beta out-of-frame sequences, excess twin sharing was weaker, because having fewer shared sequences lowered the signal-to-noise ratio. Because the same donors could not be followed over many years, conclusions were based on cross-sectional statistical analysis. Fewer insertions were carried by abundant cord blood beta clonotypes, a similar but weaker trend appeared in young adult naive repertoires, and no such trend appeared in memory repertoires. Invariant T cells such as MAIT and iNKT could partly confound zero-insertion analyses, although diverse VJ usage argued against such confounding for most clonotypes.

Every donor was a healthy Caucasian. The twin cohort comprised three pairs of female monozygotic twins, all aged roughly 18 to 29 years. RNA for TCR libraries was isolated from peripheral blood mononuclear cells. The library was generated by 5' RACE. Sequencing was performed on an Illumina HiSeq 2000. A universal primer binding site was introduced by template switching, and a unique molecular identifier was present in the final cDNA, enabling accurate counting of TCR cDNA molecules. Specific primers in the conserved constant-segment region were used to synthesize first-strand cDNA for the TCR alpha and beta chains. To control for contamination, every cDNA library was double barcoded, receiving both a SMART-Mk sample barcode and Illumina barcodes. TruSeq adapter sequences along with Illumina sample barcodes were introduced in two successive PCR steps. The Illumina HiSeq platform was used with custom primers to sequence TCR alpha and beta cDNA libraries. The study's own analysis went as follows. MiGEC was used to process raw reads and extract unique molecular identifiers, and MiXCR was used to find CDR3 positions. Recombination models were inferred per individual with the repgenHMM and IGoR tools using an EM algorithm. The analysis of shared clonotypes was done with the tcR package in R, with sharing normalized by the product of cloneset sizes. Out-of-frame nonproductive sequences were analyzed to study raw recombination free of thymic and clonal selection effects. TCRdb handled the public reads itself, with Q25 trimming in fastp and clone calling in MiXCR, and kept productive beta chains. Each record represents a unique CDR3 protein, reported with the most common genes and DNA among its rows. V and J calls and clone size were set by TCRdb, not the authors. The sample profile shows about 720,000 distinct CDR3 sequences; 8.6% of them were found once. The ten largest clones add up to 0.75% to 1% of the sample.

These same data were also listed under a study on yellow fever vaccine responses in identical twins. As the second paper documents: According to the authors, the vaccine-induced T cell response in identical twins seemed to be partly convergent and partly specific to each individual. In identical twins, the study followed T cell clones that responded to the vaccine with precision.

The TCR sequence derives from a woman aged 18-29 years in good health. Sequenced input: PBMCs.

Here is the DNA: TGTGCCAGCAGCTTCACAGGGGCCACAGATACGCAGTATTTT. Translated, this gives CASSFTGATDTQYF. The sequence is built from TRBV7-9 and TRBJ2-3; 7 central bases correspond to TRBD1. From a lookup of the germline V gene (reference sequence), CDR1 and CDR2 are SEHNR and FQNEAQ. The germline V end is reduced by 3 bases and the J end by 2 bases; junction bases left unmatched: 2. The CDR3 runs 14 amino acids, cysteine and phenylalanine included. Of all the DNA, just the CDR3 is kept, 42 bases in frame from base 1.